Listed below are T cell receptor beta chains from one sample, sequenced in a study of blood T cell repertoires in COVID-19. TCRdb's table, derived via immunoSEQ multiplex PCR, lists solely in-frame clones and lacks some. The table includes around 370,000 clones, about 88% detected once. Sequenced material: peripheral blood. Receptors were obtained from a woman aged 70-85 years with COVID-19, enrolled during active disease. Each CDR3 is given without its conserved first and last residue.

j_call v_call cdr3_aa
TRBJ2-3 TRBV9 ASSVGTSGGYTDTQY
TRBJ1-1 TRBV7-9 ASSLVRGGAF
TRBJ1-1 TRBV5-4 ASSLYWGRLNDTEAF
TRBJ2-1 TRBV3-1/TRBV3-2 ASSQPTDRQHNEQF
TRBJ1-5 TRBV7-9 ASSLFTGGRYQPQH
TRBJ1-2 TRBV2 ASSPSGQGSGGYT
TRBJ2-5 TRBV27 ASKLRTSGGYQETQY
TRBJ1-6 TRBV6-5 ASRGGSNSPLH
TRBJ2-3 TRBV30 AWSYTDTQY
TRBJ2-7 TRBV27 ASSFFIWGLTYEQY
TRBJ2-1 TRBV24-1 ATSLSGRNEQF
TRBJ1-1 TRBV25-1 ASTARDRGAF
TRBJ1-2 TRBV24-1 ATGGTGANYGYT
TRBJ2-3 TRBV7-3 ASSLGTSTDTQY
TRBJ2-3 TRBV28 ASRSGITDTQY
TRBJ2-3 TRBV25-1 ASSETAGVRDTQY
TRBJ2-7 TRBV19 ASNPSGEASYEQY
TRBJ2-7 TRBV13 ASSLWGLAAEQY
TRBJ1-1 TRBV19 ASRGTVDLNTEAF
TRBJ2-5 TRBV7-2 ASSFARVTETQY
TRBJ2-1 TRBV18 ASSPPGQGLENEQF
TRBJ1-2 TRBV6-5 ASSYKGVGFNYGYT
TRBJ1-6 TRBV12-3/TRBV12-4 ASTETPFSPLH
TRBJ2-1 TRBV3-1/TRBV3-2 ASSQDPTGYNEQF
TRBJ2-7 TRBV18 ASSPGQGQFYEQY
TRBJ1-1 TRBV28 ASGGSLNTEAF
TRBJ2-7 TRBV5-1 ASSLVTSGVSPYEQY
TRBJ2-7 TRBV11-3 ASSLFPGSDEQY
TRBJ2-7 TRBV4-1 ASSPGLAGVSYEQY